This paragraph reports one T cell receptor beta chain. The antigen remains undetermined. The data were obtained in a study of response to subunit inactivated influenza vaccine. J was trimmed by 7 bases and V by 3 bases; bases with no gene match: 8. This CDR3 comprises 13 residues. Per the germline V gene, CDR1 is DFQATT and CDR2 is SNEGSKA (reference sequence). In TCRdb, the RT-PCR reads were re-called with MiXCR into one record per CDR3 protein. The table lists just over 300,000 distinct CDR3 sequences, 20% to 25% of them singletons. General study points: T cells newly recruited by each seasonal influenza vaccination are few, the authors suggested.

The rearrangement uses TRBV20-1 and TRBJ1-2, with 7 positions matching TRBD1. The specimen was PBMCs from blood, collected about 20 months after vaccination. The clonotype was recovered from a man aged 45 to 75 who received an inactivated influenza vaccine. The CDR3 is CSARNRDSSGYTF. The CDR3 DNA is TGCAGTGCTAGGAACCGGGACAGTTCTGGCTACACCTTC.